These 9 T cell receptor beta chains were all obtained from the same sample, sequenced in a study of OX40 agonist ivuxolimab in advanced cancers. Libraries were prepared by immunoSEQ multiplex PCR; TCRdb keeps only in-frame clonotypes and omits some of them. The sample lists 84,000 or so clones, approximately 90% seen once, with around 0.43% in the top ten. This specimen was CD4+ or CD8+ T cells sorted from blood, taken in a trial of the OX40 agonist ivuxolimab. These receptors were taken from an adult with an advanced solid tumor such as melanoma, head and neck, liver or kidney cancer.

DNA of the CDR3: TGTGCCAGCAGCTGGGGTACAGAGAGCTATGGCTACACCTTC. Residues: CASSWGTESYGYTF. This sequence joins TRBV5-6 and TRBJ1-2; the D is unclear. Germline assignment: CDR1 SGHDT and CDR2 YYEEEE. This CDR3 comprises 14 residues. Trimming pared 3 bases from V and 4 bases from J, leaving 13 bases between. Full variable domain (rest looked up from reference TRBV5-6 and TRBJ1-2): DAGVTQSPTHLIKTRGQQVTLRCSPKSGHDTVSWYQQALGQGPQFIFQYYEEEERQRGNFPDRFSGHQFPNYSSELNVNALLLGDSALYLCASSWGTESYGYTFGSGTRLTVV.

This clone was observed a handful of times. The chain uses TRBV11-2 and TRBJ1-1; D gene ambiguous. The germline V and J ends were trimmed by 1 base and 5 bases, with 11 bases remaining between them. Germline loops: CDR1 SGHAT, CDR2 FQNNGV. The CDR3 contains 14 residues. CDR3 bases: TGTGCCAGCAGCTTAGCCGGGTATGGGACTGAAGCTTTCTTT. It specifies CASSLAGYGTEAFF.

The chain combines TRBV28 with TRBJ1-4, with 8 bases that match TRBD1. J was trimmed by 8 bases and V by 4 bases; bases with no gene match: 9. Germline CDR1 is MDHEN and CDR2 is SYDVKM. There are 15 residues in the CDR3. The CDR3 nucleotides are TGTGCCAGCAGTTGGGCGGACAGGGCAGGAGAAAAACTGTTTTTT. Protein sequence: CASSWADRAGEKLFF.

The chain carries TRBV6-5 and TRBJ2-2, with 7 bases fitting TRBD1. The V gene's germline CDR1 is MNHEY and CDR2 SVGAGI. The CDR3 contains 15 residues. V shed 5 bases, J shed 3 bases, and the junction held 6 bases outside the gene matches. The CDR3 nucleotides are TGTGCCAGCAGTAAGACAGGGAAGGACACCGGGGAGCTGTTTTTT. Translated, it gives CASSKTGKDTGELFF.

V usage is TRBV6-5 and J usage is TRBJ2-7, with a weak D call TRBD2 (6 bases). This CDR3 region has 16 residues. Germline-derived CDR1 and CDR2 are MNHEY and SVGAGI. With 0 bases removed from V and 1 base from J, the gap between germline ends came to 13 bases. The CDR3 loop reads CASSYSGGVLSYEQYF. CDR3 sequence (DNA): TGTGCCAGCAGTTACTCTGGCGGGGTCCTTTCCTACGAGCAGTACTTC.

The genes are TRBV6-1 and TRBJ2-1; D gene ambiguous. The CDR3 consists of 12 residues. The V gene's germline CDR1 is MNHNS and CDR2 SASEGT. V lost 6 bases and J lost 14, with 17 bases in between. As DNA, the CDR3 is TGTGCCAGCAGGGGAATGTGGGCTAAGGAGTTCTTC. This encodes CASRGMWAKEFF.

V and J are TRBV7-2 and TRBJ2-3; the match to TRBD2 covers 13 bases. There are 16 residues in the CDR3. Germline trimming cut 1 base from V and 3 bases from J; bases unmatched to any gene: 1. Looked up from germline, CDR1 is SGHTA and CDR2 is FQGNSA. CDR3 coding DNA: TGTGCCAGCAGCTTAGGACTAGCGGGGGGTACAGATACGCAGTATTTT. This sequence encodes CASSLGLAGGTDTQYF.

The V gene is TRBV5-1, the J gene TRBJ2-5; 7 nucleotides line up with TRBD2. The DNA matches TRBJ2-7 better at its end, which makes the J call doubtful. The CDR3 has 14 residues. Germline lookup yields CDR1 SGHRS and CDR2 YFSETQ. Here the CDR3 DNA reads TGCGCCAGCACCCCTCAGGCGGGAGTACACGAGCAGTACTTC. Translated: CASTPQAGVHEQYF.

The sample holds one count of this clone. CDR3 residues: CASTSAPNGTGVVNTEAFF. CDR3 bases: TGTGCCAGCACCTCGGCCCCAAACGGGACAGGGGTTGTGAACACTGAAGCTTTCTTT. V and J are TRBV7-3 and TRBJ1-1; 10 positions match TRBD1. The CDR3 extends over 19 amino acids. The V gene's germline CDR1 is SGHTA and CDR2 FQGTGA. With V trimmed by 7 bases and J by 0 bases, 17 bases remained unmatched. The complete variable domain, with remaining parts taken from reference TRBV7-3 and TRBJ1-1, reads GAGVSQTPSNKVTEKGKYVELRCDPISGHTALYWYRQSLGQGPEFLIYFQGTGAADDSGLPNDRFFAVRPEGSVSTLKIQRTERGDSAVYLCASTSAPNGTGVVNTEAFFGQGTRLTVV.